This is a list of T cell receptor beta chains from one sample in a study of cytotoxic CD8 clonotypes in ibrutinib-treated CLL. Libraries were prepared by immunoSEQ multiplex PCR; TCRdb keeps only in-frame clonotypes and omits some of them. The sample has about 69,000 clones, 80% seen once. This specimen was PBMCs, taken at disease progression, from a patient treated with ibrutinib. Source of these receptors: a human donor with chronic lymphocytic leukemia. CDR3s include the opening cysteine and the closing phenylalanine or tryptophan. D genes are given only for firm matches. Not all rows give a size; the values are once, few, many and, for expanded clones, a class.

>-|TRBV11-2|TRBJ2-7|-
TGTGCCAGCAGCTCCCTTTCCTACGAGCAGTACTTC
CASSSLSYEQYF
>TRBD1|TRBV18|TRBJ1-1|-
TGTGCCAGCTCACCGGGGACTGGACAGGGTACCACTGAAGCTTTCTTT
CASSPGTGQGTTEAFF
>-|TRBV10-3|TRBJ1-2|-
TGTGCCATCAGGGCAATTGCGGCATTACTCCCTACTAACTATGGCTACACCTTC
CAIRAIAALLPTNYGYTF
>TRBD1|TRBV11-2|TRBJ1-2|-
TGTGCCAGCAGCGTCCACAGGGGGGGCTACACCTTC
CASSVHRGGYTF
>TRBD1|TRBV7-9|TRBJ1-5|-
TGTGCCAGCAGCTTAGGTACGCAGGGGGGTAATCAGCCCCAGCATTTT
CASSLGTQGGNQPQHF
>-|TRBV11-2|TRBJ1-2|-
TGTGCCAGCAGCCCATGGAGGGATCAGGGCAACTATGGCTACACCTTC
CASSPWRDQGNYGYTF
>TRBD1|TRBV18|TRBJ2-2|-
TGTGTCAGCTCAACTATGACAGGGAGAAACACCGGGGAGCTGTTTTTT
CVSSTMTGRNTGELFF
>-|TRBV28|TRBJ1-6|once
TGTGCCAGCACCGGGCGGCTAGGAGGCAGTTCACCCCTCCACTTT
CASTGRLGGSSPLHF
>-|TRBV5-1|TRBJ1-2|-
TGCGCCAGCAGCTTGGCTGGGGGGTCGCTGAACTATGGCTACACCTTC
CASSLAGGSLNYGYTF
>-|TRBV27|TRBJ2-3|-
TGTGCCAGCAGTTTATTGACAGGTAGCACAGATACGCAGTATTTT
CASSLLTGSTDTQYF
>-|TRBV19|TRBJ1-1|few
TGTGCCAGTATGGGAACTGAAGCTTTCTTT
CASMGTEAFF
>TRBD1|TRBV4-2|TRBJ1-2|-
TGTGCCAGCAGCCAATTCAACGACAGGGTACTTGGCTACACCTTC
CASSQFNDRVLGYTF